The T cell receptor (beta chain) described here comes from a study of blood T cell repertoires in COVID-19. Participant-given clinical history determined each cohort assignment. Recovery among Cohort 3 donors was established by two negative PCRs, clearance, or symptom resolution. Authors' methods: The authors estimated nucleated cell counts from reference gene primer amplification. Sequenced by immunoSEQ multiplex PCR; TCRdb stores in-frame clones only, minus some. The DNA gave D and trimming, while V, J and clone size come from that table. The sample has some 460,000 clones, approximately 86% seen once. Sequences were obtained from PBMCs or T cells enriched from blood (not recorded which). The TCR was taken from a woman under 30 who had recovered from COVID-19.

Written as DNA, the CDR3 is TGTGCCAGCAGCTTAGGAGCGAATGAGCAGTTCTTC. Its protein is CASSLGANEQFF. The chain combines TRBV11-3 with TRBJ2-1; D unclear. The V gene's germline CDR1 is SGHNT and CDR2 YENEEA. The CDR3 extends over 12 amino acids. Trimming removed 1 base at V and 7 bases at J, with 5 bases between. Variable domain in full (rest from reference TRBV11-3 and TRBJ2-1): EAGVVQSPRYKIIEKKQPVAFWCNPISGHNTLYWYLQNLGQGPELLIRYENEEAVDDSQLPKDRFSAERLKGVDSTLKIQPAELGDSAVYLCASSLGANEQFFGPGTRLTVL.